This T cell receptor (beta chain) was sequenced during a study of blood T cell repertoires in COVID-19. The data were produced by immunoSEQ multiplex PCR, yet TCRdb's version contains in-frame clones alone and is incomplete. The sample has some 170,000 clones; approximately 82% are singletons. In germline, CDR1 is SGHVS, CDR2 FQNEAQ. This CDR3 has 14 amino acids. Trimming cost V 4 bases and J 2 bases; bases outside gene matches: 2. Sequenced sample: PBMCs or T cells enriched from blood (not recorded which). The clonotype was recovered from a man aged 45-65 years who had recovered from COVID-19. The chain is built from TRBV7-8 and TRBJ1-1, with 9 bases aligning to TRBD1. The CDR3 here is CASSSGQGNTEAFF. CDR3 nucleotide sequence: TGTGCCAGCAGCTCGGGACAGGGCAACACTGAAGCTTTCTTT.